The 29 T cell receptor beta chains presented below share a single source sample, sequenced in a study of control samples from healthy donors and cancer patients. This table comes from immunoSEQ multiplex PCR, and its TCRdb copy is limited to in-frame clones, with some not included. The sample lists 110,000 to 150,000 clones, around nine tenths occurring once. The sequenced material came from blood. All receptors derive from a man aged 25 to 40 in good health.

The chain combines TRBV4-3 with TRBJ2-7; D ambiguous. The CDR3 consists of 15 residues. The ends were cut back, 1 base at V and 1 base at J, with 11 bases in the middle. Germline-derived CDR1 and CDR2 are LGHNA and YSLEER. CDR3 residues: CASSQGSHRSYEQYF. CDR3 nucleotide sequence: TGCGCCAGCAGCCAAGGCTCCCATAGGTCCTACGAGCAGTACTTC.

The CDR3 loop reads CATSRDMGTEAFF. The CDR3 DNA reads as TGTGCCACCAGCAGAGATATGGGCACTGAAGCTTTCTTT. J is TRBJ1-1 and V is TRBV15; D gene unclear. Trimming stripped 0 bases from V and 4 bases from J, with 6 bases between. Germline values: CDR1 LNHNV, CDR2 YYDKDF (reference sequence). The CDR3 has 13 amino acids. The full variable domain, in which reference TRBV15 and TRBJ1-1 provide the parts outside the CDR3, is DAMVIQNPRYQVTQFGKPVTLSCSQTLNHNVMYWYQQKSSQAPKLLFHYYDKDFNNEADTPDNFQSRRPNTSFCFLDIRSPGLGDTAMYLCATSRDMGTEAFFGQGTRLTVV.

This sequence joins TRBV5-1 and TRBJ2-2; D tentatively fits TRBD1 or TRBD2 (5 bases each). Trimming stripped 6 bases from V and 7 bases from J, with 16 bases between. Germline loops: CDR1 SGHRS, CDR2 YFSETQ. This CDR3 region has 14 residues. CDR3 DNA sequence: TGCGCCAGCACCTACGGGACCCTCAACGGGGAGCTGTTTTTT. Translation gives CASTYGTLNGELFF.

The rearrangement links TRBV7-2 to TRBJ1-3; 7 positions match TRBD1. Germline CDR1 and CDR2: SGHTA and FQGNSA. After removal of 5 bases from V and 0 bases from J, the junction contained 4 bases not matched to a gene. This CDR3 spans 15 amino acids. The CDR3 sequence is CASSPRDSSGNTIYF. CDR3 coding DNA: TGTGCCAGCAGCCCACGGGACAGCTCTGGAAACACCATATATTTT.

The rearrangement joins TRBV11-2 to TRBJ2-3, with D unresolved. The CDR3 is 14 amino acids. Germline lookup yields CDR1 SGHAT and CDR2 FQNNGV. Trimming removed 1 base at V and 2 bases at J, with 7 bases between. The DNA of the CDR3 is TGTGCCAGCAGCTTAGGAAAGTACACAGATACGCAGTATTTT. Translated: CASSLGKYTDTQYF.

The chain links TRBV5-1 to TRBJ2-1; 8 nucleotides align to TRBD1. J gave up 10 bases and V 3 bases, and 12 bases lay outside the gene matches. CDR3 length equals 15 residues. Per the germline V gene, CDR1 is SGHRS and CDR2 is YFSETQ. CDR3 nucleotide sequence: TGCGCCAGCAGCTCATGGACAGGGTTGGATCACGAGCAGTTCTTC. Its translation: CASSSWTGLDHEQFF.

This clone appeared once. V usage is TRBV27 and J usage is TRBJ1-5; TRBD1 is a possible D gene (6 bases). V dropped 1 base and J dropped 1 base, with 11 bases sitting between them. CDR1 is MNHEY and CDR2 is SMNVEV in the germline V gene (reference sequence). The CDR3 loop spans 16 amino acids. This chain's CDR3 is CASSLFSGQSNQPQHF. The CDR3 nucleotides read TGTGCCAGCAGTTTATTCTCGGGACAAAGCAATCAGCCCCAGCATTTT.

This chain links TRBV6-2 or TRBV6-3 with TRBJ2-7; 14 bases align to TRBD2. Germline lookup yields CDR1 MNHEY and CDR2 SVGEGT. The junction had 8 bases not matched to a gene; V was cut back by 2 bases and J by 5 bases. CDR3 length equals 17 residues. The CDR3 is CASSYGGLAGEGNEQYF. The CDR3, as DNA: TGTGCCAGCAGTTACGGGGGACTAGCGGGAGAAGGAAACGAGCAGTACTTC.

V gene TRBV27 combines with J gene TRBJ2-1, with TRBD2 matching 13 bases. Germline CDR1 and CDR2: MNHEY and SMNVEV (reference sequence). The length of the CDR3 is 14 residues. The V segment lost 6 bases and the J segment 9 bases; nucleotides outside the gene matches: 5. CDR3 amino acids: CASSGLAGVTEQFF. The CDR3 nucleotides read TGTGCCAGCAGCGGACTAGCGGGAGTTACTGAGCAGTTCTTC.

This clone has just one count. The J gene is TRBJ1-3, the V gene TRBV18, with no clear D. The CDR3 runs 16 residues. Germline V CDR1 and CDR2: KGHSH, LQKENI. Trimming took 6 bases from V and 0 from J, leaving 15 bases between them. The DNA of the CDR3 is TGTGCCAGCTCCCTCTCGGTGCAGCTCTCTGGAAACACCATATATTTT. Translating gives CASSLSVQLSGNTIYF. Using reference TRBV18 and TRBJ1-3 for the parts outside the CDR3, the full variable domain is NAGVMQNPRHLVRRRGQEARLRCSPMKGHSHVYWYRQLPEEGLKFMVYLQKENIIDESGMPKERFSAEFPKEGPSILRIQQVVRGDSAAYFCASSLSVQLSGNTIYFGEGSWLTVV.

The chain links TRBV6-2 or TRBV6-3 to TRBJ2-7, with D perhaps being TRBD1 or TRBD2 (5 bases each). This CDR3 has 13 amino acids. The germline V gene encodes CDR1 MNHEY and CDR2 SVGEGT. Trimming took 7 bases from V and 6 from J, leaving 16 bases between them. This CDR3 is CASTPGRTGEQYF. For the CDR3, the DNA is TGTGCCAGCACCCCGGGGCGGACTGGCGAGCAGTACTTC.

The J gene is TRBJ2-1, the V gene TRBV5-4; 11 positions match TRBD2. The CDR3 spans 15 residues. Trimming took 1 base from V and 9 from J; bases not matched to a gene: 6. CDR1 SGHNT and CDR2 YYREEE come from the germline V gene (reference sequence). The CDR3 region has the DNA TGTGCCAGCAGCTTGAAACTAGCGGGAGTAGCTGAGCAGTTCTTC. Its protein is CASSLKLAGVAEQFF.

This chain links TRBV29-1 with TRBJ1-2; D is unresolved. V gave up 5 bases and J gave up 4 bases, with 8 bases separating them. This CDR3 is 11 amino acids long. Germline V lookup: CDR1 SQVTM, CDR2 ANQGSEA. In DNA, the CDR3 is TGCAGCGTTTGGCCTCTCTATGGCTACACCTTC. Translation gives CSVWPLYGYTF.

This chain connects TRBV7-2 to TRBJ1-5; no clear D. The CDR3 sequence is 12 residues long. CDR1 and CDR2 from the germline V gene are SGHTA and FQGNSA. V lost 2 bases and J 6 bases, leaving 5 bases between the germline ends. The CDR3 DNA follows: TGTGCCAGCAGCTTATTAGGTCAGCCCCAGCATTTT. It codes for CASSLLGQPQHF.

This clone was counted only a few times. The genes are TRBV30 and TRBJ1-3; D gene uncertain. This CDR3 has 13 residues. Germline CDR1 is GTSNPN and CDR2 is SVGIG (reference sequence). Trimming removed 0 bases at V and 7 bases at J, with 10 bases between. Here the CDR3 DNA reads TGTGCCTGGAGTGTCGGGTCCGGGAACACCATATATTTT. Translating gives CAWSVGSGNTIYF.

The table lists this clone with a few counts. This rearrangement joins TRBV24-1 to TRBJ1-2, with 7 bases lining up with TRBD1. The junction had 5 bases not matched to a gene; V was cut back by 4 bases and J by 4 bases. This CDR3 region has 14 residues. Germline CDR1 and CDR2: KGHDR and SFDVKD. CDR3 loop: CATSDPGTVYGYTF. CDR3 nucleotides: TGTGCCACCAGTGACCCCGGGACAGTCTATGGCTACACCTTC.

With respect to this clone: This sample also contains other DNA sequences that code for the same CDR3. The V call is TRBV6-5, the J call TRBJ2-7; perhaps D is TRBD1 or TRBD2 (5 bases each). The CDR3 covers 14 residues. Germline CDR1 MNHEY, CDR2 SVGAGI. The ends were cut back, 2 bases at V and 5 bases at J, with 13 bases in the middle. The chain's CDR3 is CASSYGEGPHEQYF. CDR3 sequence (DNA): TGTGCCAGCAGTTACGGTGAGGGGCCCCACGAGCAGTACTTC.

The CDR3 nucleotides read TGTGCCAGCAGCCTAGAAGCGGGACTTGCTTTCAATGAGCAGTTCTTC. This codes for CASSLEAGLAFNEQFF. The gene calls are TRBV7-7 and TRBJ2-1; 7 nucleotides line up with TRBD2. CDR1 SSHAT and CDR2 FNYEAQ come from the germline V gene (reference sequence). This CDR3 has 16 residues. V trimming: 5 bases; J trimming: 6 bases; junction bases outside the gene matches: 13.

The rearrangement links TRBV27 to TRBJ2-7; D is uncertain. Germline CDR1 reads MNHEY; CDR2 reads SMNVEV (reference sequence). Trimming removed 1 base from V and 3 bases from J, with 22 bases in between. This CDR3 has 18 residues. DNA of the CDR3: TGTGCCAGCAGTTTATATCCGGGCCGAGGTGGGCCTGGCTACGAGCAGTACTTC. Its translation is CASSLYPGRGGPGYEQYF.

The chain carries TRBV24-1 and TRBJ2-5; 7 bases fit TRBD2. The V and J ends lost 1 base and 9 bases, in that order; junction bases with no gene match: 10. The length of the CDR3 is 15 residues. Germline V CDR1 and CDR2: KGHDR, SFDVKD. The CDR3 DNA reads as TGTGCCACCAGTGATTTTTCTAGCGGCACACGGGCCCAGTACTTC. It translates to CATSDFSSGTRAQYF.

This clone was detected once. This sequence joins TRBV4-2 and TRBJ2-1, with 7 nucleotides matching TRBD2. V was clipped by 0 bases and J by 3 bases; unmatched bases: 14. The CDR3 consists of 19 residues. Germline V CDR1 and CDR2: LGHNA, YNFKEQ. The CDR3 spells CASSQEFLWVAGSYNEQFF. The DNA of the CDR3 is TGTGCCAGCAGCCAAGAATTCTTATGGGTAGCGGGCAGCTACAATGAGCAGTTCTTC.

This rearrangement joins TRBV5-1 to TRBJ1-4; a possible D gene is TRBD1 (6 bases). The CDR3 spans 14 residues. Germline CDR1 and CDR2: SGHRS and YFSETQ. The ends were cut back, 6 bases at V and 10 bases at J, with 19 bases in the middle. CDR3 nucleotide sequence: TGCGCCAGCATCCCCCTGCCGGGGGCGGGAAAACTGTTTTTT. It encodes CASIPLPGAGKLFF. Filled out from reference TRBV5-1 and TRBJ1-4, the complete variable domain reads KAGVTQTPRYLIKTRGQQVTLSCSPISGHRSVSWYQQTPGQGLQFLFEYFSETQRNKGNFPGRFSGRQFSNSRSEMNVSTLELGDSALYLCASIPLPGAGKLFFGSGTQLSVL.

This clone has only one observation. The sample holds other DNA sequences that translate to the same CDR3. CDR3 DNA sequence: TGTGCCAGCTCACCAGGACTAGCGGGGAGCACAGATACGCAGTATTTT. Translation: CASSPGLAGSTDTQYF. V gene TRBV18 combines with J gene TRBJ2-3, with 12 bases fitting TRBD2. V lost 2 bases, J lost 0 bases, and 0 bases stayed unmatched. The CDR3 has 16 residues. The germline V gene encodes CDR1 KGHSH and CDR2 LQKENI.

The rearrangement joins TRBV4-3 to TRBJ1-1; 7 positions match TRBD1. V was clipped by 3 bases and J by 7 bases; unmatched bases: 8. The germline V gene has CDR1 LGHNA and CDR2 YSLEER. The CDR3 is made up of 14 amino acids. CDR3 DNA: TGCGCCAGCAGCCACGAGTATAGACAGGGTGAAGCTTTCTTT. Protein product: CASSHEYRQGEAFF.

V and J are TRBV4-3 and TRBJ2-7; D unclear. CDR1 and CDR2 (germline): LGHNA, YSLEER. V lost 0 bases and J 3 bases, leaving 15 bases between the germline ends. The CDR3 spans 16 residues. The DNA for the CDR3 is TGCGCCAGCAGCCAAGAAATCGGCCTTGCCATCTACGAGCAGTACTTC. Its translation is CASSQEIGLAIYEQYF.

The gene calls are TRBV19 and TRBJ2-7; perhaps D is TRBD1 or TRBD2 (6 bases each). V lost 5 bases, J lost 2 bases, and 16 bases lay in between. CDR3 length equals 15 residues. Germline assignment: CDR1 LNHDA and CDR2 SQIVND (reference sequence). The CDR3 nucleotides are TGTGCCAGTAGTTCCCAGGGGAGGCACCCCTACGAGCAGTACTTC. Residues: CASSSQGRHPYEQYF. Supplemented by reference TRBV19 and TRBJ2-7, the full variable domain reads DGGITQSPKYLFRKEGQNVTLSCEQNLNHDAMYWYRQDPGQGLRLIYYSQIVNDFQKGDIAEGYSVSREKKESFPLTVTSAQKNPTAFYLCASSSQGRHPYEQYFGPGTRLTVT.

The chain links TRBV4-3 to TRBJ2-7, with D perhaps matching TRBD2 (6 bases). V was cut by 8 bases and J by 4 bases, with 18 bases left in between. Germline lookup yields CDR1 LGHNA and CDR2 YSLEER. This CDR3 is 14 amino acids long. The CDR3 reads CASPRVGGKYEQYF. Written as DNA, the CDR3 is TGCGCCAGCCCCCGTGTGGGGGGAAAATACGAGCAGTACTTC.

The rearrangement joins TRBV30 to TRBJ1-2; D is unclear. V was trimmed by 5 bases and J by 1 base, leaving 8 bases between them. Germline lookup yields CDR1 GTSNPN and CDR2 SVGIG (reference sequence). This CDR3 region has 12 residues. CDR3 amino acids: CAWRSLNYGYTF. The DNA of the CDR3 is TGTGCCTGGCGGTCCCTTAACTATGGCTACACCTTC. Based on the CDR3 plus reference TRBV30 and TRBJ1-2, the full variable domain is SQTIHQWPATLVQPVGSPLSLECTVEGTSNPNLYWYRQAAGRGLQLLFYSVGIGQISSEVPQNLSASRPQDRQFILSSKKLLLSDSGFYLCAWRSLNYGYTFGSGTRLTVV.

The CDR3 loop reads CATSDFAASGQETQYF. The DNA for the CDR3 is TGTGCCACCAGTGATTTTGCGGCTAGCGGACAAGAGACCCAGTACTTC. This chain connects TRBV24-1 to TRBJ2-5, with 7 bases fitting TRBD2. Germline CDR1 reads KGHDR; CDR2 reads SFDVKD. V gave up 1 base and J gave up 2 bases; unmatched junction bases: 6. The CDR3 contains 16 residues.